Presented here are 22 T cell receptor beta chains from one specimen sequenced in a study of blood T cell repertoires in COVID-19. TCRdb's copy holds only in-frame clones and misses some; the assay was immunoSEQ multiplex PCR. Of 95,000 to 120,000 clones listed, approximately 81% are singletons. Sequencing used peripheral blood. These receptors came from a man between 35 and 55 years old with acute or convalescent COVID-19.

The J gene is TRBJ2-6, the V gene TRBV5-1, with D hard to call. The germline CDR1 and CDR2 sequences are SGHRS and YFSETQ. V gave up 5 bases and J gave up 3 bases, with 3 bases separating them. The CDR3 has 12 residues. The CDR3 reads CASSHGANVLTF. Written as DNA, the CDR3 is TGCGCCAGCAGTCATGGGGCCAACGTCCTGACTTTC. Variable domain in full (rest from reference TRBV5-1 and TRBJ2-6): KAGVTQTPRYLIKTRGQQVTLSCSPISGHRSVSWYQQTPGQGLQFLFEYFSETQRNKGNFPGRFSGRQFSNSRSEMNVSTLELGDSALYLCASSHGANVLTFGAGSRLTVL.

The chain has TRBV5-1 and TRBJ2-7; 10 nucleotides line up with TRBD1. The CDR3 sequence is 14 residues long. Looked up from germline, CDR1 is SGHRS and CDR2 is YFSETQ. The V gene end was trimmed by 4 bases and the J gene end by 6 bases; junction bases not matched to a gene: 7. CDR3 coding DNA: TGCGCCAGCAGCGGACAGGGGGGTTGGACCGAGCAGTACTTC. Amino acid sequence: CASSGQGGWTEQYF.

The chain uses TRBV20-1 and TRBJ1-4, with a tentative D call TRBD1 (6 bases). From germline, CDR1 is DFQATT and CDR2 SNEGSKA (reference sequence). The CDR3 is made up of 15 amino acids. The V end was cut by 3 bases, the J end by 7 bases, with 18 bases between. CDR3 residues: CSASDKTGGGEKLFF. CDR3 nucleotide sequence: TGCAGTGCTAGTGATAAGACAGGAGGCGGTGAAAAACTGTTTTTT.

This clone was counted once. The chain is built from TRBV12-5 and TRBJ2-7; 7 bases are shared with TRBD2. In germline, CDR1 is LGHNT, CDR2 FRNRAP. Trimming took 1 base from V and 2 from J; bases not matched to a gene: 5. The CDR3 spans 15 residues. CDR3 amino acids: CASGLGTGLTYEQYF. The CDR3 DNA reads TGTGCTAGTGGTTTGGGCACGGGACTAACCTACGAGCAGTACTTC.

The V gene is TRBV24-1, the J gene TRBJ2-7; 10 nucleotides agree with TRBD1. This CDR3 has 15 amino acids. The V and J ends lost 4 bases and 1 base, in that order; junction bases with no gene match: 3. Germline values: CDR1 KGHDR, CDR2 SFDVKD. In DNA form, the CDR3 reads TGTGCCACCAGTGAAGGGACAGGGGCTTCCTACGAGCAGTACTTC. It yields the protein CATSEGTGASYEQYF.

The chain carries TRBV9 and TRBJ2-5; 10 nucleotides line up with TRBD2. The CDR3 sequence is 16 residues long. The V and J ends lost 0 bases and 5 bases, in that order; junction bases with no gene match: 7. Germline V gene sequence: CDR1 SGDLS, CDR2 YYNGEE. CDR3 sequence (DNA): TGTGCCAGCAGCGTAGGGAGCGGGGGGGCCGCTGAGACCCAGTACTTC. Translated, it gives CASSVGSGGAAETQYF.

V usage is TRBV19 and J usage is TRBJ1-5, with a weak D call TRBD1 (5 bases). The germline V gene has CDR1 LNHDA and CDR2 SQIVND (reference sequence). V was pared by 5 bases and J by 2 bases, with 10 bases between. This CDR3 is 14 amino acids long. The CDR3 sequence is CASSGVGGNQPQHF. CDR3 bases: TGTGCCAGTAGTGGGGTAGGGGGCAATCAGCCCCAGCATTTT.

For this clone: The germline gene is not matched at one end of the junction; a read error may be the cause. This rearrangement joins TRBV19 to TRBJ1-1; TRBD1 aligns across 7 bases. Germline V lookup: CDR1 LNHDA, CDR2 SQIVND (reference sequence). The CDR3 covers 14 residues. Here the CDR3 DNA reads TGTGCCAGTAGGATAGGGGACAGTCCAACTGAAGCTTTCTTT. Its protein is CASRIGDSPTEAFF.

The chain employs TRBV27 and TRBJ1-1; 7 nucleotides match TRBD1. V gave up 10 bases and J gave up 5 bases; unmatched junction bases: 4. The CDR3 contains 11 residues. Germline lookup yields CDR1 MNHEY and CDR2 SMNVEV (reference sequence). CDR3 nucleotides: TGTGCCACCTCACAGGGGACTGAAGCTTTCTTT. Residues: CATSQGTEAFF.

The chain uses TRBV19 and TRBJ1-5; D ambiguous. The CDR3 runs to 13 residues. V shed 3 bases and J shed 5 bases, with 8 bases lying between them. CDR1 LNHDA and CDR2 SQIVND come from the germline V gene (reference sequence). CDR3 in amino acids: CASSIAVYQPQHF. The DNA for the CDR3 is TGTGCCAGTAGTATCGCGGTTTATCAGCCCCAGCATTTT. Full variable domain (missing parts from reference TRBV19 and TRBJ1-5): DGGITQSPKYLFRKEGQNVTLSCEQNLNHDAMYWYRQDPGQGLRLIYYSQIVNDFQKGDIAEGYSVSREKKESFPLTVTSAQKNPTAFYLCASSIAVYQPQHFGDGTRLSIL.

The CDR3 DNA reads TGTGCCAGCAGCTTAGCGCTAAGGCAGGGGGCTTATGGCTACACCTTC. This translates into CASSLALRQGAYGYTF. The V call is TRBV7-2, the J call TRBJ1-2; 8 bases are shared with TRBD1. CDR1 SGHTA and CDR2 FQGNSA come from the germline V gene. This CDR3 comprises 16 residues. J lost 5 bases, V lost 0 bases, and 8 bases had no gene match.

The rearrangement joins TRBV9 to TRBJ2-1; D possibly corresponds to TRBD2 (5 bases). This CDR3 comprises 13 residues. Germline lookup yields CDR1 SGDLS and CDR2 YYNGEE. V lost 4 bases, J lost 3 bases, and 8 bases lay in between. The chain's CDR3 is CASSTRDYNEQFF. The CDR3 nucleotides read TGTGCCAGCAGCACCCGGGACTACAATGAGCAGTTCTTC.

The chain uses TRBV19 and TRBJ1-5; 11 bases are a match to TRBD1. CDR3 length: 17 amino acids. The V gene end was trimmed by 5 bases and the J gene end by 4 bases; junction bases not matched to a gene: 10. Germline V gives CDR1 LNHDA, CDR2 SQIVND (reference sequence). This CDR3 reads CASSARPGTGGNQPQHF. The CDR3 coding sequence is TGTGCCAGTAGTGCCCGCCCCGGGACAGGGGGTAATCAGCCCCAGCATTTT. The full variable domain, its missing parts supplied by reference TRBV19 and TRBJ1-5, is DGGITQSPKYLFRKEGQNVTLSCEQNLNHDAMYWYRQDPGQGLRLIYYSQIVNDFQKGDIAEGYSVSREKKESFPLTVTSAQKNPTAFYLCASSARPGTGGNQPQHFGDGTRLSIL.

J is TRBJ2-2 and V is TRBV12-5, with D possibly matching TRBD2 (6 bases). The V end lost 1 base, the J end lost 4 bases, and 7 bases lay between the germline ends. The V gene's germline CDR1 is LGHNT and CDR2 FRNRAP. The CDR3 runs 14 residues. CDR3 in DNA: TGTGCTAGTGGTTTGGGGACTATCACCGGGGAGCTGTTTTTT. Amino acids: CASGLGTITGELFF. The full variable domain, its missing parts supplied by reference TRBV12-5 and TRBJ2-2, is DARVTQTPRHKVTEMGQEVTMRCQPILGHNTVFWYRQTMMQGLELLAYFRNRAPLDDSGMPKDRFSAEMPDATLATLKIQPSEPRDSAVYFCASGLGTITGELFFGEGSRLTVL.

The chain combines TRBV13 with TRBJ2-7; a possible D gene is TRBD1 (6 bases). Germline V CDR1 and CDR2: PRHDT, FYEKMQ (reference sequence). Between the trimmed V and J ends, which lost 4 bases and 4 bases, there was a span of 11 bases. The CDR3 runs 13 residues. CDR3 bases: TGTGCCAGCAGCTCGGAGGACAGTTACGAGCAGTACTTC. Encoded protein: CASSSEDSYEQYF.

The gene calls are TRBV4-2 and TRBJ1-4; D is possibly TRBD1 (5 bases). CDR3 length equals 16 residues. Germline CDR1 and CDR2: LGHNA and YNFKEQ. V was cut by 1 base and J by 7 bases, with 16 bases left in between. CDR3 loop: CASSQGPGDGGEKLFF. The CDR3 bases are TGTGCCAGCAGCCAAGGCCCGGGGGACGGTGGTGAAAAACTGTTTTTT.

The V call is TRBV3-1 (or the pseudogene TRBV3-2), the J call TRBJ1-1; 9 bases are a match to TRBD1. Germline CDR1 LGHDT, CDR2 YNNKEL (reference sequence). The ends lost 4 bases at V and 8 bases at J; junction bases unmatched: 5. The CDR3 length is 13 residues. The CDR3 is CASSRTTGGEAFF. The DNA for the CDR3 is TGTGCCAGCAGCCGTACGACAGGGGGAGAAGCTTTCTTT.

This rearrangement joins TRBV15 to TRBJ1-4; 8 nucleotides line up with TRBD1. The germline V gene encodes CDR1 LNHNV and CDR2 YYDKDF (reference sequence). CDR3 length equals 14 residues. J gave up 9 bases and V 4 bases, and 7 bases lay outside the gene matches. The CDR3 bases are TGTGCCACCAGCAATCAGGGGGCAGGTCAAAAACTGTTTTTT. Its translation is CATSNQGAGQKLFF.

The chain is built from TRBV7-7 and TRBJ2-1, with D uncertain. Trimming removed 5 bases from V and 0 bases from J, with 11 bases in between. Germline V lookup: CDR1 SSHAT, CDR2 FNYEAQ (reference sequence). The length of the CDR3 is 15 residues. The CDR3 nucleotides read TGTGCCAGCAGCCCAACTGTGAGCTCCTACAATGAGCAGTTCTTC. Amino acids: CASSPTVSSYNEQFF.

The chain uses TRBV6-4 and TRBJ1-2, with 11 bases that match TRBD1. The CDR3 has 14 residues. Germline CDR1 reads MRHNA; CDR2 reads SNTAGT. J gave up 8 bases and V 4 bases, and 6 bases lay outside the gene matches. Written as DNA, the CDR3 is TGTGCCAGCAGTGCCACGGGACAGGGGGACGGCTACACCTTC. Translated, it gives CASSATGQGDGYTF.

This chain links TRBV7-2 with TRBJ1-1; TRBD1 might be the D (6 bases). The CDR3 is made up of 16 amino acids. V was trimmed by 6 bases and J by 0 bases, leaving 17 bases between them. Per the germline V gene, CDR1 is SGHTA and CDR2 is FQGNSA. CDR3 in DNA: TGTGCCAGCAGGACAGACAGGCGGGGGTTGAACACTGAAGCTTTCTTT. Translated: CASRTDRRGLNTEAFF.

The chain joins TRBV15 to TRBJ1-4, with D tentatively TRBD1 (5 bases). Trimming cost V 4 bases and J 10 bases, with 13 bases left between them. The CDR3 covers 13 residues. CDR1 is LNHNV, CDR2 YYDKDF, per germline (reference sequence). CDR3: CATSTGGGGKLFF. The CDR3 coding sequence is TGTGCCACCAGCACGGGGGGGGGTGGAAAACTGTTTTTT.